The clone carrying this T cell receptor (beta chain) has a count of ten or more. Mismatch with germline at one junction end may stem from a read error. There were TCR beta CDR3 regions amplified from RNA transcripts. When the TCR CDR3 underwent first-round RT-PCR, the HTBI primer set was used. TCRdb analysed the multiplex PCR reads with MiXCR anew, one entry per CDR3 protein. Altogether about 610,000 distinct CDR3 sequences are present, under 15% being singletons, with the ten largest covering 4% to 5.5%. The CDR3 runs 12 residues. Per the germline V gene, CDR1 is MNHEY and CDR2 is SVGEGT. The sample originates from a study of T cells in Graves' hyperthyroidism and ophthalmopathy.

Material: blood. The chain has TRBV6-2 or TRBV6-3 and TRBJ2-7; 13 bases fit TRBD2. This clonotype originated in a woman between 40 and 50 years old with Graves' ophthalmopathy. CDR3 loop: CASSWTSGGVSF. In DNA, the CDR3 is TGTGCCAGCAGTTGGACTAGCGGGGGAGTATCGTTC.